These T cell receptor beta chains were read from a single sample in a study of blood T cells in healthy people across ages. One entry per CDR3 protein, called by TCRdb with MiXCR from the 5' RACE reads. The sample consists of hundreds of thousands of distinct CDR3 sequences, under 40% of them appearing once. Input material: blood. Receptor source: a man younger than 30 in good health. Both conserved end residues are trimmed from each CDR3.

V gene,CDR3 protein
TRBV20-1,SAPRGANTDTQY
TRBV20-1,SGTGGDYGYT
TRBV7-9,ASSLTTGGETQY
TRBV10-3,AISTAGSSPLH
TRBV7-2,ASSLGGPGQETQY
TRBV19,ASSGGQGFSDTQY
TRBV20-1,SARDWGSGRVMEY
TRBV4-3,ASSQDVRFLAKNIQY
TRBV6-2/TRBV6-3,ASSYWGQGGNEQF
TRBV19,ASTQSGFTETQY
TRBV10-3,AISDPRGGGDQPQH
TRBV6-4,ASSPEGGPYGYT
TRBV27,ASSPPPGGGTYEQY
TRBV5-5,ASSPVDLGNEQY
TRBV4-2,ASSQEFGQGIAGELF
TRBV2,ASDRNEQF
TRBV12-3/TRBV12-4,ASSPGANYGYT
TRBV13,ASSLGQPNEKLF
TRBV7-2,ASSSLPGAGGYT
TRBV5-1,ASSLEPANYGYT
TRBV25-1,ASATVGGYT
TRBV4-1,AGSQRGVAGGFDEQF
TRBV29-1,SVVTGGTDTQY
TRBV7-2,ASSLGTGVNIRY
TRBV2,ASSDPQHSNQPQH
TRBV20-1,SAQPRGPDYNEQF
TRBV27,ASSLSPFTDTQY
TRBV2,ASRTYSPLH
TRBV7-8,ASSLESRPGETQY
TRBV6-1,ASSNILADTQY
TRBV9,ASSVDRTRADTQY
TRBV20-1,SARDLRENGRYSNQPQH
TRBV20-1,SARPSSGNYGYT
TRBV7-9,ASSLVGGQGFYEQY
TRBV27,ASSSGTGSFLAKNIQY
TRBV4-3,ASSQVGDRGRETQY
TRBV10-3,ATSEGTGGEETQY
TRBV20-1,SADRRFTNSMNTEAF
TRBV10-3,AISESIGLDNGF
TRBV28,ASFSGGVQF
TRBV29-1,SVVVRGENTEAF
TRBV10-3,AISDYGIWGYNSPLH
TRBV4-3,ASSQGLAGTAKNIRY
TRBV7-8,ASRGNTDTQY
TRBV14,ASSQGRLVAF
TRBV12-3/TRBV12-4,ASSLARNTDMQY
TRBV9,ASSVGPNTGELF
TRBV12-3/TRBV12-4,ASRPTGGEKLF
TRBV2,ASNQGSKVEKLF